The clone carrying this T cell receptor (beta chain) was picked up one time. The sample has other DNA sequences that encode this CDR3 too. This sample is drawn from a study of shared clonotypes between healthy human individuals. V was shortened by 4 bases and J by 2 bases, with 8 bases between the two germline ends. The CDR3 extends over 13 amino acids. The V gene's germline CDR1 is ENHRY and CDR2 SYGVKD. Clones were read by immunoSEQ multiplex PCR, and TCRdb kept only the in-frame ones, dropping some. The data hold millions of clones, with 85% to 95% observed a single time. The chain joins TRBV10-3 to TRBJ1-1, with D perhaps TRBD1 (5 bases). This receptor was obtained from a man in his late teens or twenties in good health. Sequencing was carried out using naive CD4+ T cells sorted from blood. Subset denoted: CD45RA+ positively selected. The CDR3 nucleotides read TGTGCCATCAGTGTTACAGGAAACACTGAAGCTTTCTTT. This translates into CAISVTGNTEAFF.